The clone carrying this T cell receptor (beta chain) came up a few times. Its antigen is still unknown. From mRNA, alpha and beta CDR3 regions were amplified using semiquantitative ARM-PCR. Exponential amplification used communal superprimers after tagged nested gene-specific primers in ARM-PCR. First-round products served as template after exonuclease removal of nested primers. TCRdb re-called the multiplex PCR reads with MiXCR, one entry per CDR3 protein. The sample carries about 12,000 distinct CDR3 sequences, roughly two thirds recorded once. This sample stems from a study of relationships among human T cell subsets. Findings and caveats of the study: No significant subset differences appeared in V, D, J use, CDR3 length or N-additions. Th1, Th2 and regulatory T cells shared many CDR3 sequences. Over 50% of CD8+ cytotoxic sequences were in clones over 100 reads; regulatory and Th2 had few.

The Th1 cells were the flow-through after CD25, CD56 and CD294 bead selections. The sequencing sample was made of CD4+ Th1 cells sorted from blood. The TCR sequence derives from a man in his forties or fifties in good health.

As DNA, the CDR3 is TGTGCCTGGAGTCTTTCCTACGAGCAGTACTTC. As protein: CAWSLSYEQYF. This chain links TRBV30 with TRBJ2-7; D not resolved. The CDR3 consists of 11 residues. The germline gives CDR1 GTSNPN, CDR2 SVGIG (reference sequence). The V end was cut by 2 bases, the J end by 1 base, with 3 bases between.